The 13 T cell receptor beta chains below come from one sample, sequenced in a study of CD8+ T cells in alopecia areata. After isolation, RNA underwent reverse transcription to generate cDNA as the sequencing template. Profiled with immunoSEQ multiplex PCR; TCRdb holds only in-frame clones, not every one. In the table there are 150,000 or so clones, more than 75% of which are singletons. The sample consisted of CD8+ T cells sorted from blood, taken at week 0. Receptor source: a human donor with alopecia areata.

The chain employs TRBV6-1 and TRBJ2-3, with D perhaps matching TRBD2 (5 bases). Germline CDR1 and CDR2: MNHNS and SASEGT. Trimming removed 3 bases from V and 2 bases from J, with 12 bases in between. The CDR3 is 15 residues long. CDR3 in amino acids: CASSDGGHITDTQYF. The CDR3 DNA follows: TGTGCCAGCAGTGACGGCGGGCATATCACAGATACGCAGTATTTT.

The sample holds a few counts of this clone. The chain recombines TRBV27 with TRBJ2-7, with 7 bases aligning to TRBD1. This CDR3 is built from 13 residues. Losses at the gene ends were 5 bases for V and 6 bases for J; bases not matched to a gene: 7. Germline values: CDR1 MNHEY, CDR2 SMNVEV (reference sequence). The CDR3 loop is CASSPRQGREQYF. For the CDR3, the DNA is TGTGCCAGCAGTCCCCGACAGGGTCGCGAGCAGTACTTC.

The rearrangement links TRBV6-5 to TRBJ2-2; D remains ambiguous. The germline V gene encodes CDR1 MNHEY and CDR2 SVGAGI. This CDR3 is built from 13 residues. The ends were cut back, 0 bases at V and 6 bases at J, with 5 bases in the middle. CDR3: CASSYSLAGELFF. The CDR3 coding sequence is TGTGCCAGCAGTTACTCGTTGGCCGGGGAGCTGTTTTTT.

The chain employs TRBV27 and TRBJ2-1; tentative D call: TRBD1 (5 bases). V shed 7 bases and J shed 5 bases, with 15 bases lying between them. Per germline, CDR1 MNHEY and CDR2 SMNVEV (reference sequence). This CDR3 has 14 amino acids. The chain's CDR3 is CASIPDQGNNEQFF. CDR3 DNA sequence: TGTGCCAGCATTCCGGATCAGGGCAACAATGAGCAGTTCTTC.

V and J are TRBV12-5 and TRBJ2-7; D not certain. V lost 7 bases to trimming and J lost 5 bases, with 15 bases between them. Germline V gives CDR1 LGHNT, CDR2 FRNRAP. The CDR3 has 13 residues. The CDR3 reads CASAPPGYHEQYF. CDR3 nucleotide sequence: TGTGCTAGTGCCCCGCCCGGGTACCACGAGCAGTACTTC.

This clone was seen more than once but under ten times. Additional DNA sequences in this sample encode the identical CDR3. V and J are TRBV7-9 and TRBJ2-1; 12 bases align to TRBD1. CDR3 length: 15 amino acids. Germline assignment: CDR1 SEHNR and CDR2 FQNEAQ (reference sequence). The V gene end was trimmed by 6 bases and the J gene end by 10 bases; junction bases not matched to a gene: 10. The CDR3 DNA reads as TGTGCCAGCAGTCGGGACAGGGGGCTAGGGGGGGAGCAGTTCTTC. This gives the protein CASSRDRGLGGEQFF.

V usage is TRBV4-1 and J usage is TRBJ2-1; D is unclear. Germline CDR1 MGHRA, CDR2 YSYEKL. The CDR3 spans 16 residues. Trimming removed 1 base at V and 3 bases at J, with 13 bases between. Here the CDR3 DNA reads TGCGCCAGCAGCCAAGGAGTCGACTTGTACTACAATGAGCAGTTCTTC. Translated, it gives CASSQGVDLYYNEQFF.

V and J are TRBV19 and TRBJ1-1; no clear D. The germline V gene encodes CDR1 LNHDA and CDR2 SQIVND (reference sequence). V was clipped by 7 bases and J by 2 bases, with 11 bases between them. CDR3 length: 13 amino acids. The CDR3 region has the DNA TGTGCCAGTACCTTGGCTGTTAACACTGAAGCTTTCTTT. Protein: CASTLAVNTEAFF.

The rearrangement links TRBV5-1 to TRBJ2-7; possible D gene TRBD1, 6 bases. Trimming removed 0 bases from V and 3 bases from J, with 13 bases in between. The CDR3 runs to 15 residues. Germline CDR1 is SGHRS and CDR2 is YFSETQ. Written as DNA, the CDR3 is TGCGCCAGCAGCTTGGTCCAGGGGTTAGACTACGAGCAGTACTTC. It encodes CASSLVQGLDYEQYF.

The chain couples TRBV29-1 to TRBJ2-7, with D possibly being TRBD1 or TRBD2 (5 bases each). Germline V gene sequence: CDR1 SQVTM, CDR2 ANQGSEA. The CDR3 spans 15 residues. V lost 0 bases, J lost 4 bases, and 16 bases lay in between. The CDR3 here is CSVEEEGRAGYEQYF. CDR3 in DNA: TGCAGCGTTGAAGAAGAGGGGCGGGCCGGTTACGAGCAGTACTTC.

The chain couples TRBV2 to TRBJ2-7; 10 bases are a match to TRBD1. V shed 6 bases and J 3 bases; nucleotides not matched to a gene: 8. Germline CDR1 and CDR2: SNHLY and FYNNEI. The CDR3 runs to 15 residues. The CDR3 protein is CASRGRTGGSYEQYF. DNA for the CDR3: TGTGCCAGCAGAGGCAGGACAGGGGGAAGCTACGAGCAGTACTTC.

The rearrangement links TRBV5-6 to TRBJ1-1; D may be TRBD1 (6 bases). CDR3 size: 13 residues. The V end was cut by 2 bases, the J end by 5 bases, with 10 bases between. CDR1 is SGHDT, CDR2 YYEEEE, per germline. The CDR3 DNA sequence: TGTGCCAGCAGCTTCGGGACATCTACTGAAGCTTTCTTT. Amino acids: CASSFGTSTEAFF.

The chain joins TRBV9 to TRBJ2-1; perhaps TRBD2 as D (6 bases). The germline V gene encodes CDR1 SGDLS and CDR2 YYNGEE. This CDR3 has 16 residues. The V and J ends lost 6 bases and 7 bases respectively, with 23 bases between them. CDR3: CASNPASRAGRNEQFF. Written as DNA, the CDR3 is TGTGCCAGCAACCCAGCTTCTCGGGCAGGGAGGAATGAGCAGTTCTTC.